This T cell receptor (beta chain) was profiled in a study of early stage breast cancer tumors. Study overall: ER+/PR+/HER2- status applied to about 70% of the 16 invasive breast tumors. Whole-study results and caveats: Tumors had about 2.4-fold higher T cell density and higher clonality than adjacent normal breast tissue.

Turning to this clone: Its antigen is not identified.

This CDR3 has 16 amino acids. V was clipped by 4 bases and J by 1 base; unmatched bases: 8. Germline values: CDR1 SGHNT, CDR2 YYREEE (reference sequence). Clones were sequenced by immunoSEQ multiplex PCR, and TCRdb holds only the in-frame ones, with some missing. The data hold approximately 19,000 clones, with about 70% observed a single time. The J gene is TRBJ2-1, the V gene TRBV5-4; 7 bases match TRBD2. Input material: blood. This TCR derives from a person between 55 and 70 years old with breast cancer. The CDR3 bases are TGTGCCAGCAGCAGGCCTAGCGGAATTTCCTACAATGAGCAGTTCTTC. Translation: CASSRPSGISYNEQFF. Looking up the rest from reference TRBV5-4 and TRBJ2-1 gives the full variable domain: ETGVTQSPTHLIKTRGQQVTLRCSSQSGHNTVSWYQQALGQGPQFIFQYYREEENGRGNFPPRFSGLQFPNYSSELNVNALELDDSALYLCASSRPSGISYNEQFFGPGTRLTVL.